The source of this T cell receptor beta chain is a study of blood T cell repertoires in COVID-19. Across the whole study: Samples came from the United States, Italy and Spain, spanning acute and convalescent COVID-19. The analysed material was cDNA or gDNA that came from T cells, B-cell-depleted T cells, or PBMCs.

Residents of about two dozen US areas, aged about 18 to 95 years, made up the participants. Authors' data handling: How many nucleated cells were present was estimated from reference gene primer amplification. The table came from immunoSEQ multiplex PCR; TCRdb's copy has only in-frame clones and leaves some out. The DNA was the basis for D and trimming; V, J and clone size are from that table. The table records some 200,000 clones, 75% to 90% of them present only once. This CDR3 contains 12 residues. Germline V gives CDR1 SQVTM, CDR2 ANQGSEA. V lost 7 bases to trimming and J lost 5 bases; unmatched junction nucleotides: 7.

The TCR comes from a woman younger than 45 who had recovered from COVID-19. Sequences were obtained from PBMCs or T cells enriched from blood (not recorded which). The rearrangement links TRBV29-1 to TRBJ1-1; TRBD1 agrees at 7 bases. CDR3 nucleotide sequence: TGCAGCGCCCACGACAGGGTAACTGAAGCTTTCTTT. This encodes CSAHDRVTEAFF.